This T cell receptor (beta chain) stems from a study of graft-versus-host responses after intestinal transplantation. The overall study: For around 3 years after anti-thymocyte globulin induction, all recipients took tacrolimus and steroids. Broader study findings: Clonal ratios of graft-versus-host to host-versus-graft in allografts were high for patients exhibiting graft-donor T cell macrochimerism. The recipient marrow held GvH clones, and some of them showed up first in ileum or blood.

About this clone itself: The antigen remains unidentified.

The data were produced by immunoSEQ multiplex PCR, yet TCRdb's version contains in-frame clones alone and is incomplete. The repertoire holds about 86,000 clones, about 87% seen once, with around 0.3% in the top ten. The V and J ends lost 2 bases and 8 bases respectively, with 12 bases between them. The CDR3 contains 13 residues. Germline-derived CDR1 and CDR2 are MNHEY and SVGAGI. This chain joins TRBV6-5 and TRBJ1-2; no reliable D call. This specimen was unstimulated CD4+ T cells sorted from spleen or lymph node cells, taken before transplant. The receptor's source is a human donor who was the organ donor for an intestinal transplant. CDR3: CASSYTTAGGYTF. The CDR3 DNA follows: TGTGCCAGCAGTTACACAACAGCGGGGGGCTACACCTTC.